Listed below are T cell receptor beta chains from one sample, sequenced in a study of cytomegalovirus exposure and HLA in healthy donors. Measured with immunoSEQ multiplex PCR; TCRdb has only the in-frame clones, and not every one. Of 90,000 to 130,000 clones in the sample, around 79% were seen once. Sequencing used PBMCs. The origin of the receptors is a woman aged 30 to 39 in good health and CMV-seronegative. Each CDR3 is given with its conserved first and last residue. Each record gives: V gene, J gene, clone size, D gene, CDR3 protein, CDR3 DNA. The D gene is left open where the match is weak. Clone size is not always given. Where it is, it says once, few, many or a class for expanded clones.

V gene: TRBV7-2; J gene: TRBJ2-7; clone size: NA; D gene: NA; CDR3 protein: CASSLNQVPDEQYF; CDR3 DNA: TGTGCCAGCAGCTTAAATCAGGTCCCCGACGAGCAGTACTTC
V gene: TRBV4-2; J gene: TRBJ2-1; clone size: NA; D gene: TRBD1; CDR3 protein: CASSLGQNNEQFF; CDR3 DNA: TGTGCCAGCAGCCTGGGACAGAACAATGAGCAGTTCTTC
V gene: TRBV5-4; J gene: TRBJ2-7; clone size: NA; D gene: NA; CDR3 protein: CASSLQRNSYEQYF; CDR3 DNA: TGTGCCAGCAGCTTGCAGCGGAACTCCTACGAGCAGTACTTC
V gene: TRBV20-1; J gene: TRBJ1-6; clone size: NA; D gene: NA; CDR3 protein: CSATDSWPLHF; CDR3 DNA: TGCAGTGCTACCGACAGTTGGCCCCTCCACTTT
V gene: TRBV11-1; J gene: TRBJ2-5; clone size: NA; D gene: TRBD1; CDR3 protein: CASSLGDRVVQQETQYF; CDR3 DNA: TGTGCCAGCAGCTTAGGGGACAGGGTGGTTCAGCAAGAGACCCAGTACTTC
V gene: TRBV28; J gene: TRBJ2-7; clone size: NA; D gene: NA; CDR3 protein: CASSSGQRLSYEQYF; CDR3 DNA: TGTGCCAGCAGTTCCGGACAGCGCCTCTCCTACGAGCAGTACTTC
V gene: TRBV5-4; J gene: TRBJ1-1; clone size: NA; D gene: NA; CDR3 protein: CASSFPLTEAFF; CDR3 DNA: TGTGCCAGCAGCTTTCCCCTTACTGAAGCTTTCTTT
V gene: TRBV7-2; J gene: TRBJ1-2; clone size: NA; D gene: TRBD1; CDR3 protein: CASSYSSTGTGVDGYTF; CDR3 DNA: TGTGCCAGCAGCTATTCGTCAACCGGGACAGGGGTTGATGGCTACACCTTC
V gene: TRBV11-2; J gene: TRBJ2-1; clone size: few; D gene: NA; CDR3 protein: CASSRATGSRGLGNEQFF; CDR3 DNA: TGTGCCAGCAGCAGAGCGACAGGTTCCCGCGGGTTAGGAAATGAGCAGTTCTTC
V gene: TRBV4-2; J gene: TRBJ1-1; clone size: NA; D gene: TRBD1; CDR3 protein: CASSLGTGDSRGSEAFF; CDR3 DNA: TGTGCCAGCAGCCTTGGGACAGGGGATTCACGGGGATCTGAAGCTTTCTTT
V gene: TRBV7-6; J gene: TRBJ2-5; clone size: NA; D gene: TRBD2; CDR3 protein: CASSLADLGLAVEETQYF; CDR3 DNA: TGTGCCAGCAGCTTAGCGGATCTGGGTCTAGCGGTGGAAGAGACCCAGTACTTC
V gene: TRBV5-1; J gene: TRBJ2-5; clone size: NA; D gene: NA; CDR3 protein: CASSPRPSLQETQYF; CDR3 DNA: TGCGCCAGCAGCCCTCGGCCTAGTTTACAAGAGACCCAGTACTTC
V gene: TRBV11-2; J gene: TRBJ1-1; clone size: few; D gene: NA; CDR3 protein: CASSTQGNTEAFF; CDR3 DNA: TGTGCCAGCAGCACGCAGGGGAACACTGAAGCTTTCTTT
V gene: TRBV29-1; J gene: TRBJ2-5; clone size: NA; D gene: TRBD1; CDR3 protein: CSVDRVSNQETQYF; CDR3 DNA: TGCAGCGTCGACAGGGTTTCCAACCAAGAGACCCAGTACTTC
V gene: TRBV4-3; J gene: TRBJ2-7; clone size: NA; D gene: TRBD1; CDR3 protein: CASSQDVSPGQGIYEQYF; CDR3 DNA: TGCGCCAGCAGCCAAGATGTCTCCCCGGGACAGGGCATCTACGAGCAGTACTTC
V gene: TRBV4-3; J gene: TRBJ2-1; clone size: NA; D gene: TRBD2; CDR3 protein: CASSQVAGGTYNEQFF; CDR3 DNA: TGCGCCAGCAGCCAAGTAGCGGGAGGGACCTACAATGAGCAGTTCTTC
V gene: TRBV7-2; J gene: TRBJ2-5; clone size: NA; D gene: TRBD2; CDR3 protein: CASSVTGTSGIETQYF; CDR3 DNA: TGTGCCAGCAGCGTCACCGGGACTAGCGGGATTGAGACCCAGTACTTC
V gene: TRBV30; J gene: TRBJ1-2; clone size: few; D gene: NA; CDR3 protein: CATLRVNYGYTF; CDR3 DNA: TGTGCCACTCTCCGGGTCAACTATGGCTACACCTTC